This T cell receptor beta chain was observed in a study of cytomegalovirus exposure and HLA in healthy donors. At the time of sampling, donors were nominally healthy, though unrecorded immune exposures were likely. Both 60 Vbeta primers and 13 Jbeta primers went into the PCR. Profiled with immunoSEQ multiplex PCR; TCRdb holds only in-frame clones, not every one. This table has 100,000 or so clones, about 80% appearing once. CDR3 size: 13 residues. Trimming removed 5 bases from V and 7 bases from J; junction bases left unmatched: 3. Germline V lookup: CDR1 SGHTA, CDR2 FQGNSA. The chain is built from TRBV7-2 and TRBJ1-5; 9 bases fit TRBD1. This sequence originates from a woman aged 40-49 years in good health and CMV-seronegative. The sample taken for sequencing was PBMCs. The CDR3 DNA follows: TGTGCCAGCAGCAATGACAGGGGGCAGCCCCAGCATTTT. Translation gives CASSNDRGQPQHF.